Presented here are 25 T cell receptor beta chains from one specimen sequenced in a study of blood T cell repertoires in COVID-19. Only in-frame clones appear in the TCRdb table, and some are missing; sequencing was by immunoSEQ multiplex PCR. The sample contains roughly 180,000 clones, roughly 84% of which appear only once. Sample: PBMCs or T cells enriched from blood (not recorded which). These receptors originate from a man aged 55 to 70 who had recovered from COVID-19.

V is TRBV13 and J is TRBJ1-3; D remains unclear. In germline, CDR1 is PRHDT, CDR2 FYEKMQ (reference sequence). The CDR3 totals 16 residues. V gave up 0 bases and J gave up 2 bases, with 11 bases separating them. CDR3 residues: CASSLGGSRTGNTIYF. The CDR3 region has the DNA TGTGCCAGCAGCTTAGGAGGTAGCCGAACTGGAAACACCATATATTTT.

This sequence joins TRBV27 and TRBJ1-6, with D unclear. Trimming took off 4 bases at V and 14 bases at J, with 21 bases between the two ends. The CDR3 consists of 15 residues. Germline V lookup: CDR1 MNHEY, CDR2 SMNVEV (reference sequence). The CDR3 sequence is CASSSRGGPPTTLHF. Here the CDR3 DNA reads TGTGCCAGCAGTTCCCGAGGAGGTCCTCCAACAACCCTCCACTTT.

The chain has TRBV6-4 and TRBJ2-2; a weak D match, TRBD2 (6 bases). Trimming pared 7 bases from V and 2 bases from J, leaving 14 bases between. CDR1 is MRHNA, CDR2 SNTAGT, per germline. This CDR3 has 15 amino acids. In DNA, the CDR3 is TGTGCCAGCAAAGTCGTCGGGGGTAACACCGGGGAGCTGTTTTTT. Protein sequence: CASKVVGGNTGELFF.

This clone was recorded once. The chain's CDR3 is CASSLAGTGRSEAFF. CDR3 in DNA: TGCGCCAGCAGCTTGGCCGGGACAGGGCGCTCTGAAGCTTTCTTT. The rearrangement uses TRBV5-1 and TRBJ1-1; 9 positions match TRBD1. The CDR3 is 15 residues long. Germline-derived CDR1 and CDR2 are SGHRS and YFSETQ. V was pared by 0 bases and J by 6 bases, with 6 bases of the junction left unmatched.

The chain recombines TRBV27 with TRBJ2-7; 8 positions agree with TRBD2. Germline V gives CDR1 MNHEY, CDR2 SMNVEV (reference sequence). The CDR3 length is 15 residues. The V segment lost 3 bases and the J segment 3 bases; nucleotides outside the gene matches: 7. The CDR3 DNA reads TGTGCCAGCAGTTTCCGGGAGGGCCTGAACTACGAGCAGTACTTC. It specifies CASSFREGLNYEQYF.

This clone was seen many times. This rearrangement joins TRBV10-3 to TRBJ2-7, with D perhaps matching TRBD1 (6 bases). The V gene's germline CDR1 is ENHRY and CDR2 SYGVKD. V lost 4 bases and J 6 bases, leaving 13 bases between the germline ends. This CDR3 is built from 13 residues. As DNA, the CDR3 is TGTGCCATCAGTGGGATACAGGGAACCGAGCAGTACTTC. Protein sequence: CAISGIQGTEQYF.

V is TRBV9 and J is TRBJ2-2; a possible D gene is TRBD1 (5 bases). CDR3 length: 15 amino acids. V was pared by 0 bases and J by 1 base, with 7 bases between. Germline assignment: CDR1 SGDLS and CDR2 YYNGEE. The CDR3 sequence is CASSVEGVNTGELFF. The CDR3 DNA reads TGTGCCAGCAGCGTAGAAGGGGTGAACACCGGGGAGCTGTTTTTT.

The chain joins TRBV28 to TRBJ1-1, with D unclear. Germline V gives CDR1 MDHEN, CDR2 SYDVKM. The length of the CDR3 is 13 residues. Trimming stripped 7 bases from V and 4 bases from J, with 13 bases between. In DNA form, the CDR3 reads TGTGCCAGCATCGGAGGGCTCGGCACTGAAGCTTTCTTT. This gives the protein CASIGGLGTEAFF.

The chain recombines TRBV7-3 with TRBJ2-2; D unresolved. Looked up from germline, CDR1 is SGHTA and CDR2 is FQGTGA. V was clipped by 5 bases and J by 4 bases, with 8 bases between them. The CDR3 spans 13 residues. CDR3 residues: CASSTTVTGELFF. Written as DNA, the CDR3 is TGTGCCAGCAGCACCACAGTCACCGGGGAGCTGTTTTTT.

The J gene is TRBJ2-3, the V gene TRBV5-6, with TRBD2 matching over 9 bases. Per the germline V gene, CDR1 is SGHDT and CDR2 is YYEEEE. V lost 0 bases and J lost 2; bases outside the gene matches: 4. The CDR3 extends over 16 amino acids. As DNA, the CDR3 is TGTGCCAGCAGCTTGGACAGCGGGAGGTTCACAGATACGCAGTATTTT. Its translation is CASSLDSGRFTDTQYF.

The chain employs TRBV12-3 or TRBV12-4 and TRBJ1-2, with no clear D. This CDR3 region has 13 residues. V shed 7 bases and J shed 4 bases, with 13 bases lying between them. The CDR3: CASTPGLSYGYTF. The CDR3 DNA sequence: TGTGCCAGCACCCCGGGTCTGTCCTATGGCTACACCTTC.

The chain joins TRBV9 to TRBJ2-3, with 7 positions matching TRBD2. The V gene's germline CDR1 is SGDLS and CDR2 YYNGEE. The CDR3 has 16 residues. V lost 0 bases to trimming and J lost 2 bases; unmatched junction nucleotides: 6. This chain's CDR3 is CASSVASGHITDTQYF. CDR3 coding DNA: TGTGCCAGCAGCGTAGCTAGCGGACATATCACAGATACGCAGTATTTT. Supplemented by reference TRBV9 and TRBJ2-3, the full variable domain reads DSGVTQTPKHLITATGQRVTLRCSPRSGDLSVYWYQQSLDQGLQFLIQYYNGEERAKGNILERFSAQQFPDLHSELNLSSLELGDSALYFCASSVASGHITDTQYFGPGTRLTVL.

In DNA, the CDR3 is TGTGCCAGCAGTCCCCCGCGCGGGGGGCTGCCCGAGCAGTACTTC. Translating it yields CASSPPRGGLPEQYF. The chain couples TRBV2 to TRBJ2-7; 8 nucleotides line up with TRBD2. Germline V CDR1 and CDR2: SNHLY, FYNNEI. The CDR3 runs 15 residues. V was pared by 5 bases and J by 6 bases, with 12 bases of the junction left unmatched.

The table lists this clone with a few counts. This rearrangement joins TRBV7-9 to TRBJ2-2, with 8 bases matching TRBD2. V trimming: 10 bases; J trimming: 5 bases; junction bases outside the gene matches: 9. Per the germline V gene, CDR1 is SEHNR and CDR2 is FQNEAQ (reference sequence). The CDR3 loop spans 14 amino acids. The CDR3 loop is CANQIAGRTGELFF. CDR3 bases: TGTGCCAACCAAATAGCGGGGAGAACCGGGGAGCTGTTTTTT.

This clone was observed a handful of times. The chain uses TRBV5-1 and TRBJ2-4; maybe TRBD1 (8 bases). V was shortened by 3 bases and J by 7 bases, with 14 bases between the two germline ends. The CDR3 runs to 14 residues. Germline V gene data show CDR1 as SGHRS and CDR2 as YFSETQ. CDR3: CASSSLQGGNIQYF. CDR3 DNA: TGCGCCAGCAGCTCACTACAGGGGGGGAACATTCAGTACTTC.

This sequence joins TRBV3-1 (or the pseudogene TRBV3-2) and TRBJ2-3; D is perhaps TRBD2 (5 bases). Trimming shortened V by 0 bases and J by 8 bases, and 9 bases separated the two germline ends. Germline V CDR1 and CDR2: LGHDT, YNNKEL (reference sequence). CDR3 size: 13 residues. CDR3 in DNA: TGTGCCAGCAGCCAAGATACGGCGGGTACGCAGTATTTT. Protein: CASSQDTAGTQYF.

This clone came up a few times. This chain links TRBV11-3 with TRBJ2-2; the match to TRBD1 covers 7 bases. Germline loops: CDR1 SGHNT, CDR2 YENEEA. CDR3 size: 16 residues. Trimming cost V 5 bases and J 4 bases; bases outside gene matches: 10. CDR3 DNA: TGTGCCAGCAGCCTCACCCTAAGACAGGGCACCGGGGAGCTGTTTTTT. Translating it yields CASSLTLRQGTGELFF.

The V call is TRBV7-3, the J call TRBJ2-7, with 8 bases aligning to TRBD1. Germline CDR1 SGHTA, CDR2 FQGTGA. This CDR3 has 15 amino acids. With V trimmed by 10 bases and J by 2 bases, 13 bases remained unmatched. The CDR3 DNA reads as TGTGCCAACCGGACCGGGACAGGAACACCCTACGAGCAGTACTTC. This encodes CANRTGTGTPYEQYF.

The CDR3 loop is CASSVNSGVYEQYF. The DNA of the CDR3 is TGTGCCAGCAGCGTTAATAGCGGGGTCTACGAGCAGTACTTC. The rearrangement links TRBV9 to TRBJ2-7, with 8 bases aligning to TRBD2. After removal of 2 bases from V and 3 bases from J, the junction contained 4 bases not matched to a gene. The CDR3 contains 14 residues. Germline assignment: CDR1 SGDLS and CDR2 YYNGEE.

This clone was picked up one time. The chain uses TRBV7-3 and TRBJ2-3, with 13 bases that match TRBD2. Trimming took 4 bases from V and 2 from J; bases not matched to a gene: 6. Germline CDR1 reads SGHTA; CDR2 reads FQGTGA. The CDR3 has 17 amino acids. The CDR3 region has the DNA TGTGCCAGCAGCTCCGGGACTAGCGGGACCTACACAGATACGCAGTATTTT. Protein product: CASSSGTSGTYTDTQYF.

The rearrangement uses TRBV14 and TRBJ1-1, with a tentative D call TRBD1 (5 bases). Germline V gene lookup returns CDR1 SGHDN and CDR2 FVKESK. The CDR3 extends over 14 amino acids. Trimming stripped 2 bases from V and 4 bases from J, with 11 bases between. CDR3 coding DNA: TGTGCCAGCAGCCAATTCGGGGGGGGCACTGAAGCTTTCTTT. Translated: CASSQFGGGTEAFF.

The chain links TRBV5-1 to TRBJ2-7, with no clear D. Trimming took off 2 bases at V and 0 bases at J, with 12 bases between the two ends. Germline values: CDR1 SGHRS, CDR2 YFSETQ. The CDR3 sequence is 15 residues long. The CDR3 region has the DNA TGCGCCAGCAGCTTCGAGGCCCAGAGCTCCTACGAGCAGTACTTC. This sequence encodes CASSFEAQSSYEQYF.

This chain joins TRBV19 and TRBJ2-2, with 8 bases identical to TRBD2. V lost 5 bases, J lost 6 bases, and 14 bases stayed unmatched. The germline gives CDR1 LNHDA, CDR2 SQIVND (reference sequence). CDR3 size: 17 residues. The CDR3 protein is CASSRLPGGGDPGELFF. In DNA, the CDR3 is TGTGCCAGTAGTCGGCTCCCGGGGGGGGGCGACCCCGGGGAGCTGTTTTTT.

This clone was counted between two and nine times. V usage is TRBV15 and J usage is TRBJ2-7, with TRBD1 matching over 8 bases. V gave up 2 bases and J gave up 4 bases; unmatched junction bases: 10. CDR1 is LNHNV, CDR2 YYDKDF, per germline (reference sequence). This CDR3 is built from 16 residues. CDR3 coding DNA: TGTGCCACCAGCAGAACCCAGGGGGCGGCACTTTACGAGCAGTACTTC. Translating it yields CATSRTQGAALYEQYF.

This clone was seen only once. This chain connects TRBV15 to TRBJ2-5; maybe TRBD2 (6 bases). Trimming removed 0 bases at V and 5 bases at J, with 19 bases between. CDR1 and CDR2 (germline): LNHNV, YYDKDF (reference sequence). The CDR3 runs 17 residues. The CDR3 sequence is CATSRDNGGVGWETQYF. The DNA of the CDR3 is TGTGCCACCAGCAGAGATAACGGGGGAGTGGGTTGGGAGACCCAGTACTTC.